This T cell receptor beta chain was found in a study of T cell repertoires in cytomegalovirus infection. As for the study in general: Both a matching HLA type and CMV infection were indicated by public TCR beta signatures. Study-wide results and caveats: In two of eight donors, the top clonotype was HLA-C-restricted CMV-specific. Identification of carriers of CMV plus the relevant HLA was achieved through cumulative public TCR beta family frequency.

TCRdb processed the reads anew with MiXCR; each CDR3 protein has one entry. Altogether 150,000 to 180,000 distinct CDR3 sequences are present, 23% being singletons, with the ten largest covering roughly 9.7%. With respect to this clonotype: Its cognate antigen is unknown.

V lost 5 bases and J lost 10; bases outside the gene matches: 6. The CDR3 is made up of 14 amino acids. Germline V gene lookup returns CDR1 SGHAT and CDR2 FQNNGV. The receptor was derived from a human donor in good health (CMV status not recorded). Some clones in this sample may be carry-over from other donors' samples. The sequencing sample was made of PBMCs. The chain employs TRBV11-2 and TRBJ2-1, with 12 nucleotides matching TRBD1. CDR3 in DNA: TGTGCCAGCAGCCTCTCAGGGACAGGGGGCGAGCAGTTCTTC. This sequence encodes CASSLSGTGGEQFF.